This entry lists 23 T cell receptor beta chains sequenced from one sample in a study of blood T cell repertoires in COVID-19. Assay used: immunoSEQ multiplex PCR; TCRdb lists only in-frame clones, some missing. The sample has some 81,000 clones; around 96% are singletons. Material: peripheral blood. These receptors all stem from a human donor with active COVID-19. The donor label of this sample is uncertain.

V gene TRBV7-2 combines with J gene TRBJ2-2; tentative D call: TRBD2 (6 bases). Looked up from germline, CDR1 is SGHTA and CDR2 is FQGNSA. The CDR3 loop spans 16 amino acids. Trimming shortened V by 1 base and J by 5 bases, and 14 bases separated the two germline ends. The CDR3 DNA is TGTGCCAGCAGCTTAGTGGGCGGGGATTGGACCGGGGAGCTGTTTTTT. Residues: CASSLVGGDWTGELFF.

The rearrangement uses TRBV6-5 and TRBJ2-2; D unresolved. V gave up 4 bases and J gave up 4 bases, with 4 bases separating them. Germline loops: CDR1 MNHEY, CDR2 SVGAGI. The CDR3 length is 12 residues. The DNA for the CDR3 is TGTGCCAGCAGTTTCCTCACCGGGGAGCTGTTTTTT. This codes for CASSFLTGELFF.

This CDR3 is CASRVNSGSGEKLFF. The CDR3 coding sequence is TGTGCCAGCAGGGTAAATTCCGGCTCCGGGGAAAAACTGTTTTTT. J is TRBJ1-4 and V is TRBV28; D uncertain. Germline-derived CDR1 and CDR2 are MDHEN and SYDVKM. Trimming removed 6 bases from V and 8 bases from J, with 19 bases in between. The CDR3 sequence is 15 residues long.

J is TRBJ2-2 and V is TRBV29-1; TRBD1 is a possible D gene (6 bases). The length of the CDR3 is 15 residues. Germline CDR1 is SQVTM and CDR2 is ANQGSEA. The germline V and J ends were trimmed by 3 bases and 0 bases, with 11 bases remaining between them. The CDR3 protein is CSVERQGTNTGELFF. DNA for the CDR3: TGCAGCGTTGAGCGGCAGGGGACGAACACCGGGGAGCTGTTTTTT.

The CDR3 DNA is TGTGCCAGTAGTATGGGGACAGGCCCTTTCAACTCTGGGGCCAACGTCCTGACTTTC. It yields the protein CASSMGTGPFNSGANVLTF. The chain carries TRBV19 and TRBJ2-6; TRBD1 aligns across 8 bases. CDR1 is LNHDA, CDR2 SQIVND, per germline (reference sequence). The CDR3 runs 19 residues. The V and J ends lost 3 bases and 0 bases, in that order; junction bases with no gene match: 10.

The V call is TRBV11-2, the J call TRBJ2-5, with D possibly being TRBD1 (5 bases). Germline V CDR1 and CDR2: SGHAT, FQNNGV. The germline V and J ends were trimmed by 1 base and 2 bases, with 8 bases remaining between them. The length of the CDR3 is 14 residues. CDR3 coding DNA: TGTGCCAGCAGCTTAGGACAGATTCAAGAGACCCAGTACTTC. Translating gives CASSLGQIQETQYF.

The chain employs TRBV18 and TRBJ2-5; D is undetermined. The germline V gene encodes CDR1 KGHSH and CDR2 LQKENI. This CDR3 contains 11 residues. Deletions cut 6 bases from V and 3 bases from J, with 5 bases between. CDR3 DNA sequence: TGTGCCAGCTCCCGAGAAGAGACCCAGTACTTC. Amino acids: CASSREETQYF.

The chain has TRBV10-3 and TRBJ1-3; TRBD1 might be the D (5 bases). V was pared by 6 bases and J by 8 bases, with 11 bases between. In germline, CDR1 is ENHRY, CDR2 SYGVKD. CDR3 size: 12 residues. The CDR3 reads CAISGTGDTIYF. DNA for the CDR3: TGTGCCATCAGCGGGACTGGCGACACCATATATTTT.

The chain combines TRBV7-9 with TRBJ2-7; 7 positions match TRBD2. The CDR3 contains 15 residues. After removal of 5 bases from V and 7 bases from J, the junction contained 14 bases not matched to a gene. Per germline, CDR1 SEHNR and CDR2 FQNEAQ (reference sequence). The DNA for the CDR3 is TGTGCCAGCAGCCAGACCGGGACTACGGTTGTGGAGCAGTACTTC. Its protein is CASSQTGTTVVEQYF. Based on the CDR3 plus reference TRBV7-9 and TRBJ2-7, the full variable domain is DTGVSQNPRHKITKRGQNVTFRCDPISEHNRLYWYRQTLGQGPEFLTYFQNEAQLEKSRLLSDRFSAERPKGSFSTLEIQRTEQGDSAMYLCASSQTGTTVVEQYFGPGTRLTVT.

V gene TRBV2 combines with J gene TRBJ1-1; 7 nucleotides align to TRBD1. The CDR3 runs to 18 residues. Trimming took 7 bases from V and 1 from J; bases not matched to a gene: 18. CDR1 is SNHLY and CDR2 is FYNNEI in the germline V gene. DNA for the CDR3: TGTGCCAGCACTCGACGGTCGGACAGGCAAATGCAGAACACTGAAGCTTTCTTT. This sequence encodes CASTRRSDRQMQNTEAFF.

This chain uses TRBV7-8 with TRBJ2-7; 7 bases line up with TRBD1. The CDR3 totals 15 residues. Germline assignment: CDR1 SGHVS and CDR2 FQNEAQ. V shed 5 bases, J shed 3 bases, and the junction held 10 bases outside the gene matches. CDR3 nucleotide sequence: TGTGCCAGCAGCCCCCGGACAGGTAGTTTCTACGAGCAGTACTTC. Protein product: CASSPRTGSFYEQYF. Supplemented by reference TRBV7-8 and TRBJ2-7, the full variable domain reads GAGVSQSPRYKVAKRGQDVALRCDPISGHVSLFWYQQALGQGPEFLTYFQNEAQLDKSGLPSDRFFAERPEGSVSTLKIQRTQQEDSAVYLCASSPRTGSFYEQYFGPGTRLTVT.

V and J are TRBV5-4 and TRBJ2-7; D remains ambiguous. The CDR3 is made up of 12 amino acids. The germline V and J ends were trimmed by 2 bases and 3 bases, with 6 bases remaining between them. The germline gives CDR1 SGHNT, CDR2 YYREEE (reference sequence). CDR3 nucleotides: TGTGCCAGCAGCTTCTCGGGCTACGAGCAGTACTTC. Protein sequence: CASSFSGYEQYF.

This chain uses TRBV7-8 with TRBJ1-6, with D tentatively TRBD1 (5 bases). In germline, CDR1 is SGHVS, CDR2 FQNEAQ. The CDR3 runs to 15 residues. V was pared by 1 base and J by 10 bases, with 14 bases between. The CDR3 DNA reads as TGTGCCAGCAGCTTAGGGGGGAGGGGACTGTCACCCCTCCACTTT. Its translation is CASSLGGRGLSPLHF.

The chain uses TRBV4-3 and TRBJ2-1, with D uncertain. Trimming took 1 base from V and 3 from J, leaving 13 bases between them. In germline, CDR1 is LGHNA, CDR2 YSLEER. The CDR3 is made up of 16 amino acids. The CDR3 is CASSQVGSLIYNEQFF. As DNA, the CDR3 is TGCGCCAGCAGCCAAGTCGGGTCGCTCATCTACAATGAGCAGTTCTTC.

The chain combines TRBV7-9 with TRBJ1-4; TRBD1 might be the D (5 bases). V lost 3 bases to trimming and J lost 5 bases, with 10 bases between them. Germline V gene lookup returns CDR1 SEHNR and CDR2 FQNEAQ (reference sequence). The CDR3 spans 14 residues. The CDR3 DNA reads as TGTGCCAGCAGCTTTTCGACAGCAAATGAAAAACTGTTTTTT. Translating it yields CASSFSTANEKLFF.

V usage is TRBV18 and J usage is TRBJ2-1; D not resolved. The CDR3 has 14 amino acids. The germline gives CDR1 KGHSH, CDR2 LQKENI. The ends were cut back, 3 bases at V and 4 bases at J, with 10 bases in the middle. The CDR3 loop is CASSPELAYNEQFF. The CDR3 DNA sequence: TGTGCCAGCTCACCTGAACTTGCATACAATGAGCAGTTCTTC.

This sequence joins TRBV7-9 and TRBJ1-3; D is perhaps TRBD1 (6 bases). V lost 4 bases and J lost 4, with 14 bases in between. Germline assignment: CDR1 SEHNR and CDR2 FQNEAQ (reference sequence). The CDR3 length is 15 residues. CDR3 sequence: CASSSTGFEGNTIYF. The CDR3 nucleotides are TGTGCCAGCAGCTCGACAGGTTTTGAAGGAAACACCATATATTTT.

Only one count was recorded for this clone. The rearrangement uses TRBV7-9 and TRBJ2-7; 7 bases agree with TRBD1. Germline CDR1 and CDR2: SEHNR and FQNEAQ (reference sequence). The V and J ends lost 6 bases and 12 bases, in that order; junction bases with no gene match: 17. The CDR3 runs to 14 residues. The DNA for the CDR3 is TGTGCCAGCAGTAACGGCCTAACAGGGGATGGACCGTACTTC. It translates to CASSNGLTGDGPYF.

The J gene is TRBJ2-1, the V gene TRBV28, with 7 bases aligning to TRBD1. Per germline, CDR1 MDHEN and CDR2 SYDVKM. This CDR3 comprises 14 residues. V lost 5 bases to trimming and J lost 7 bases; unmatched junction nucleotides: 8. DNA for the CDR3: TGTGCCAGCAGTACTGGGACAGTTGGGAATGAGCAGTTCTTC. It translates to CASSTGTVGNEQFF.

The chain is built from TRBV18 and TRBJ2-6; 11 positions match TRBD2. After removal of 3 bases from V and 2 bases from J, the junction contained 6 bases not matched to a gene. Germline V CDR1 and CDR2: KGHSH, LQKENI. The CDR3 covers 18 residues. The CDR3 sequence: CASSPSTSGRTGANVLTF. In nucleotides, the CDR3 is TGTGCCAGCTCACCTTCAACTAGCGGGAGAACTGGGGCCAACGTCCTGACTTTC. The variable domain in full, with the rest retrieved from reference TRBV18 and TRBJ2-6, is NAGVMQNPRHLVRRRGQEARLRCSPMKGHSHVYWYRQLPEEGLKFMVYLQKENIIDESGMPKERFSAEFPKEGPSILRIQQVVRGDSAAYFCASSPSTSGRTGANVLTFGAGSRLTVL.

This clone was detected once. This chain links TRBV9 with TRBJ2-1; D is unresolved. The CDR3 has 15 residues. Germline values: CDR1 SGDLS, CDR2 YYNGEE. The V gene lost 2 bases and the J gene lost 7 bases, with 16 bases spanning the gap. CDR3 nucleotides: TGTGCCAGCAGCGTTTATTCCGGAAGGAGTAATGAGCAGTTCTTC. This translates into CASSVYSGRSNEQFF.

The V gene is TRBV7-8, the J gene TRBJ2-2; D possibly corresponds to TRBD2 (5 bases). The germline V and J ends were trimmed by 0 bases and 0 bases, with 11 bases remaining between them. Germline assignment: CDR1 SGHVS and CDR2 FQNEAQ. This CDR3 comprises 17 residues. For the CDR3, the DNA is TGTGCCAGCAGCTTAGCGGGAGCGGACTCGAACACCGGGGAGCTGTTTTTT. Residues: CASSLAGADSNTGELFF.

The rearrangement links TRBV6-1 to TRBJ2-1; 9 nucleotides align to TRBD2. Germline CDR1 and CDR2: MNHNS and SASEGT. The CDR3 contains 15 residues. V shed 2 bases, J shed 9 bases, and the junction held 8 bases outside the gene matches. CDR3 DNA: TGTGCCAGCAGTGAAAGGCTAGCGGGGTTGGGTGAGCAGTTCTTC. Protein: CASSERLAGLGEQFF.